This T cell receptor beta chain was identified in a study of Ad26.COV2.S vaccination and SARS-CoV-2 variants. Overall study results and limits: Spike-specific responses of CD8+ and CD4+ T cells were reported to display substantial breadth after vaccination.

Concerning this clone: The antigen is undetermined.

The treatment: around 19 received Ad26.COV2.S at low or high dose, single or two shots; several received placebo; per-sample allocation not given. Sampling was done on day 63 after the first vaccine or placebo injection. CDR3 length equals 14 residues. Per germline, CDR1 SGHTA and CDR2 FQGTGA. V was trimmed by 5 bases and J by 6 bases, leaving 13 bases between them. Profiling relied on immunoSEQ multiplex PCR, and the TCRdb table lists in-frame clones only, not all of them. Here the sample spans 350,000 to 450,000 clones, roughly 84% being singletons. This chain connects TRBV7-3 to TRBJ2-2; D might be TRBD2 (5 bases). The sequence was collected from a person between 18 and 59 years old who received the Ad26.COV2.S COVID-19 vaccine or a placebo. This material consisted of peripheral blood, taken in a trial of Ad26.COV2.S vaccine versus placebo. This CDR3 reads CASSPWPGAGELFF. The CDR3, as DNA: TGTGCCAGCAGCCCCTGGCCCGGGGCCGGGGAGCTGTTTTTT. Full variable domain (remainder filled in from reference TRBV7-3 and TRBJ2-2): GAGVSQTPSNKVTEKGKYVELRCDPISGHTALYWYRQSLGQGPEFLIYFQGTGAADDSGLPNDRFFAVRPEGSVSTLKIQRTERGDSAVYLCASSPWPGAGELFFGEGSRLTVL.